One sample yielded the 22 T cell receptor beta chains listed below, sequenced in a study of cytomegalovirus exposure and HLA in healthy donors. The study ran its PCR with 60 Vbeta and 13 Jbeta primers. TCRdb keeps only in-frame clones here, not all; method: immunoSEQ multiplex PCR. The sample shows fewer than 200,000 clones, roughly 70% of them seen only once. The sequencing sample was made of PBMCs. Every receptor here comes from a girl aged 10 to 17 in good health and CMV-seronegative.

This chain links TRBV11-1 with TRBJ1-4, with 8 bases that match TRBD1. The CDR3 extends over 14 amino acids. Germline CDR1 reads SGHAT; CDR2 reads FQDESV (reference sequence). The trim removed 4 bases at V and 10 bases at J, leaving 8 bases unmatched. Here the CDR3 reads CASSSGQGEGKLFF. In DNA form, the CDR3 reads TGTGCCAGCAGCTCCGGACAGGGAGAAGGAAAACTGTTTTTT.

This chain connects TRBV19 to TRBJ1-1, with a weak D call TRBD1 (5 bases). Germline lookup yields CDR1 LNHDA and CDR2 SQIVND (reference sequence). The CDR3 extends over 13 amino acids. V was clipped by 3 bases and J by 7 bases, with 12 bases between them. The chain's CDR3 is CASSMGGAGEAFF. CDR3 nucleotide sequence: TGTGCCAGTAGTATGGGAGGGGCCGGTGAAGCTTTCTTT.

The rearrangement joins TRBV27 to TRBJ1-1, with 11 bases matching TRBD1. With V trimmed by 2 bases and J by 6 bases, 2 bases remained unmatched. There are 14 residues in the CDR3. The germline V gene has CDR1 MNHEY and CDR2 SMNVEV (reference sequence). The CDR3 spells CASSLGQGAAEAFF. The CDR3 nucleotides are TGTGCCAGCAGTTTAGGACAGGGGGCGGCTGAAGCTTTCTTT.

CDR3 region: CASSKRGQPQHF. CDR3 DNA sequence: TGTGCCAGCAGCAAACGGGGGCAGCCCCAGCATTTT. This chain connects TRBV7-2 to TRBJ1-5, with D perhaps TRBD1 (5 bases). Germline CDR1 SGHTA, CDR2 FQGNSA. The CDR3 length is 12 residues. V was clipped by 5 bases and J by 7 bases, with 9 bases between them.

Only one count was recorded for this clone. The CDR3 DNA reads TGTGCCAGTAGTATTCTGCGAGGCTATGGCTACACCTTC. Translated, it gives CASSILRGYGYTF. The chain links TRBV19 to TRBJ1-2; no clear D. The V end lost 3 bases, the J end lost 4 bases, and 9 bases lay between the germline ends. In germline, CDR1 is LNHDA, CDR2 SQIVND (reference sequence). This CDR3 has 13 amino acids.

The DNA of the CDR3 is TGCAGTGCACTAAAGGACACTGAAGCTTTCTTT. Translation gives CSALKDTEAFF. The V gene is TRBV20-1, the J gene TRBJ1-1; D gene uncertain. V gave up 6 bases and J gave up 3 bases, with 8 bases separating them. Germline V gene lookup returns CDR1 DFQATT and CDR2 SNEGSKA (reference sequence). The CDR3 runs 11 residues.

J is TRBJ1-1 and V is TRBV6-5, with D uncertain. There are 14 residues in the CDR3. Per germline, CDR1 MNHEY and CDR2 SVGAGI. The V gene lost 0 bases and the J gene lost 2 bases, with 7 bases spanning the gap. The CDR3 region is CASSYSYRNTEAFF. The CDR3 coding sequence is TGTGCCAGCAGTTACTCGTACAGAAACACTGAAGCTTTCTTT.

To note about this clone: Lacking the conserved final phenylalanine or tryptophan, this CDR3 likely reflects a read error. The rearrangement links TRBV4-1 to TRBJ2-7; 9 bases fit TRBD1. Germline assignment: CDR1 MGHRA and CDR2 YSYEKL. The CDR3 has 16 amino acids. The CDR3 DNA reads TGCGCCAGCAGCCAACAATCCGGGACAGGGTCCTCCGAGCAGTACTCC. Protein product: CASSQQSGTGSSEQYS.

The genes are TRBV5-6 and TRBJ2-3; TRBD2 matches at 10 bases. CDR1 and CDR2 from the germline V gene are SGHDT and YYEEEE. V lost 2 bases to trimming and J lost 6 bases; unmatched junction nucleotides: 6. The CDR3 has 15 residues. The CDR3 loop is CASSFQLAGRDTQYF. CDR3 DNA: TGTGCCAGCAGCTTCCAACTAGCGGGGCGGGATACGCAGTATTTT.

This clone was seen a few times. This chain links TRBV4-1 with TRBJ1-3, with TRBD1 identical over 8 bases. CDR3 length: 16 residues. The V and J ends lost 5 bases and 8 bases, in that order; junction bases with no gene match: 14. Germline assignment: CDR1 MGHRA and CDR2 YSYEKL. The CDR3 protein is CASSSGQGPTGHTIYF. DNA for the CDR3: TGCGCCAGCAGCTCAGGACAGGGACCCACTGGGCACACCATATATTTT.

The chain links TRBV27 to TRBJ1-2; D is unresolved. The V gene's germline CDR1 is MNHEY and CDR2 SMNVEV (reference sequence). The CDR3 loop spans 13 amino acids. Trimming shortened V by 1 base and J by 6 bases, and 9 bases separated the two germline ends. The CDR3 protein is CASSLLADHGYTF. The CDR3 coding sequence is TGTGCCAGCAGTTTATTGGCAGATCATGGCTACACCTTC.

J is TRBJ1-3 and V is TRBV5-1; D ambiguous. The CDR3 sequence is 16 residues long. Trimming left V 0 bases short and J 0 bases short, with 10 bases between. Per germline, CDR1 SGHRS and CDR2 YFSETQ. DNA for the CDR3: TGCGCCAGCAGCTTGGGGCCGGGTTACTCTGGAAACACCATATATTTT. It encodes CASSLGPGYSGNTIYF. Full variable domain (missing parts from reference TRBV5-1 and TRBJ1-3): KAGVTQTPRYLIKTRGQQVTLSCSPISGHRSVSWYQQTPGQGLQFLFEYFSETQRNKGNFPGRFSGRQFSNSRSEMNVSTLELGDSALYLCASSLGPGYSGNTIYFGEGSWLTVV.

This clone showed up just a few times. This CDR3 reads CASSGATGGRQETQYF. CDR3 DNA sequence: TGTGCCAGCAGTGGGGCTACAGGGGGCCGTCAAGAGACCCAGTACTTC. The chain couples TRBV27 to TRBJ2-5, with TRBD1 matching 9 bases. The CDR3 length is 16 residues. V gave up 5 bases and J gave up 2 bases; unmatched junction bases: 9. From germline, CDR1 is MNHEY and CDR2 SMNVEV (reference sequence).

The V gene is TRBV27, the J gene TRBJ1-2; D is undetermined. Germline CDR1 and CDR2: MNHEY and SMNVEV (reference sequence). Trimming cost V 4 bases and J 1 base, with 7 bases left between them. The CDR3 extends over 13 amino acids. CDR3 loop: CASSSAGNYGYTF. The CDR3 DNA reads TGTGCCAGCAGTTCGGCGGGTAACTATGGCTACACCTTC.

The CDR3 DNA follows: TGTGCCAGCAGCGTACGGGGGGCAACCTACAATGAGCAGTTCTTC. This translates into CASSVRGATYNEQFF. The rearrangement links TRBV9 to TRBJ2-1; perhaps TRBD2 as D (7 bases). The CDR3 length is 15 residues. Germline V CDR1 and CDR2: SGDLS, YYNGEE. V gave up 1 base and J gave up 2 bases, with 10 bases separating them. The variable domain in full, with the rest retrieved from reference TRBV9 and TRBJ2-1, is DSGVTQTPKHLITATGQRVTLRCSPRSGDLSVYWYQQSLDQGLQFLIQYYNGEERAKGNILERFSAQQFPDLHSELNLSSLELGDSALYFCASSVRGATYNEQFFGPGTRLTVL.

The chain carries TRBV5-4 and TRBJ2-2; no clear D gene. CDR3 length: 13 amino acids. Between the trimmed V and J ends, which lost 0 bases and 6 bases, there was a span of 6 bases. Germline V CDR1 and CDR2: SGHNT, YYREEE (reference sequence). CDR3 loop: CASSLASPGELFF. In nucleotides, the CDR3 is TGTGCCAGCAGCTTGGCCAGTCCCGGGGAGCTGTTTTTT.

The chain employs TRBV7-6 and TRBJ2-5, with D perhaps matching TRBD1 (5 bases). CDR1 SGHVS and CDR2 FNYEAQ come from the germline V gene. Trimming took off 5 bases at V and 5 bases at J, with 9 bases between the two ends. The CDR3 loop spans 12 amino acids. The CDR3 loop is CASSPSGETQYF. As DNA, the CDR3 is TGTGCCAGCAGCCCTTCAGGGGAGACCCAGTACTTC.

The rearrangement uses TRBV5-6 and TRBJ1-6; no firm D call. This CDR3 has 16 residues. Trimming took 2 bases from V and 9 from J, leaving 18 bases between them. Germline V gene lookup returns CDR1 SGHDT and CDR2 YYEEEE. CDR3 coding DNA: TGTGCCAGCAGCTTTGAAGGGATAGCTCGGGGTTCACCCCTCCACTTT. This codes for CASSFEGIARGSPLHF. Based on the CDR3 plus reference TRBV5-6 and TRBJ1-6, the full variable domain is DAGVTQSPTHLIKTRGQQVTLRCSPKSGHDTVSWYQQALGQGPQFIFQYYEEEERQRGNFPDRFSGHQFPNYSSELNVNALLLGDSALYLCASSFEGIARGSPLHFGNGTRLTVT.

The chain recombines TRBV5-1 with TRBJ2-1; 12 bases agree with TRBD1. The CDR3 is made up of 14 amino acids. The junction had 4 bases not matched to a gene; V was cut back by 4 bases and J by 8 bases. CDR1 and CDR2 from the germline V gene are SGHRS and YFSETQ. CDR3 nucleotide sequence: TGCGCCAGCAGCCACGGGACAGGGGGCTATGAGCAGTTCTTC. Translation gives CASSHGTGGYEQFF.

The chain recombines TRBV5-6 with TRBJ1-2; 9 positions agree with TRBD1. The germline gives CDR1 SGHDT, CDR2 YYEEEE. This CDR3 is 18 amino acids long. The V gene end was trimmed by 1 base and the J gene end by 4 bases; junction bases not matched to a gene: 14. Here the CDR3 DNA reads TGTGCCAGCAGCTTGTCTCGGGACAGGGCTACCCCACTCTATGGCTACACCTTC. It specifies CASSLSRDRATPLYGYTF.

The CDR3 is CASTFGGGPYNEQFF. The CDR3 coding sequence is TGTGCCAGCACCTTCGGAGGGGGCCCCTACAATGAGCAGTTCTTC. V usage is TRBV7-9 and J usage is TRBJ2-1; perhaps TRBD1 as D (7 bases). Trimming shortened V by 7 bases and J by 2 bases, and 15 bases separated the two germline ends. The CDR3 contains 15 residues. Germline V lookup: CDR1 SEHNR, CDR2 FQNEAQ (reference sequence).

The genes are TRBV6-1 and TRBJ2-1; 10 bases match TRBD2. This CDR3 has 17 amino acids. V shed 4 bases, J shed 5 bases, and the junction held 11 bases outside the gene matches. Germline V gene sequence: CDR1 MNHNS, CDR2 SASEGT. CDR3 coding DNA: TGTGCCAGCAGTGTTAGCGGGGGGACTTTCCGTGACAATGAGCAGTTCTTC. As protein: CASSVSGGTFRDNEQFF.